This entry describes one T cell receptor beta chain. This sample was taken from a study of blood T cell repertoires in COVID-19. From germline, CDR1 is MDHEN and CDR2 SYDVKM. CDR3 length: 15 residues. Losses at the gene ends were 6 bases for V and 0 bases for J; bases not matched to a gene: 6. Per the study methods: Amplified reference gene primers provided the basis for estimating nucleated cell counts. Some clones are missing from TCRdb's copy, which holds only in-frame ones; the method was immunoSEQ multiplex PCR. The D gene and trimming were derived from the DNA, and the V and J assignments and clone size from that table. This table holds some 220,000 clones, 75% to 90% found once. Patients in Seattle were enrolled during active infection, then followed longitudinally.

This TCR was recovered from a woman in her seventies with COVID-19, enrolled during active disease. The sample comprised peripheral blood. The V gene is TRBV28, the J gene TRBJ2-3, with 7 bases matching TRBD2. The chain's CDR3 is CASSPGGPSTDTQYF. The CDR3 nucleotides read TGTGCCAGCAGCCCGGGAGGCCCTAGCACAGATACGCAGTATTTT.